Listed below are T cell receptor beta chains from one sample, sequenced in a study of Graves' ophthalmopathy and Graves' hyperthyroidism. MiXCR was run by TCRdb on the multiplex PCR reads, yielding one entry per CDR3 protein. The sample has about 740,000 distinct CDR3 sequences, 35% to 50% seen once; the top ten hold 35% to 55%. Sequenced input: peripheral blood. These receptors originate from an adult man with Graves' ophthalmopathy. CDR3s include the opening cysteine and the closing phenylalanine or tryptophan. The D gene is left open where the match is weak. The size entry is marked missing in some rows and otherwise reads once, few, many or a size class.

J: TRBJ2-7
V: TRBV7-7
D: TRBD1
size: many
CDR3: CASSKGTGSEQYF
DNA: TGTGCTAGCAGTAAAGGGACAGGGTCCGAGCAGTACTTC

J: TRBJ2-7
V: TRBV25-1
D: TRBD2
size: once
CDR3: CASTASGISYEQYF
DNA: TGTGCCAGTACAGCTAGCGGGATCTCCTACGAGCAGTACTTC

J: TRBJ1-1
V: TRBV14
D: .
size: few
CDR3: CASSPGVVTEAFF
DNA: TGTGCCAGCTCACCCGGGGTCGTCACTGAAGCTTTCTTT

J: TRBJ1-1
V: TRBV11-1
D: .
size: .
CDR3: CASSLVGRANTEAFF
DNA: TGTGCCAGCAGCTTGGTTGGCAGGGCGAACACTGAAGCTTTCTTT

J: TRBJ1-2
V: TRBV19
D: .
size: many
CDR3: CASSSIQGATGGYTF
DNA: TGTGCCAGTAGTTCGATTCAAGGGGCAACGGGAGGCTACACCTTC

J: TRBJ1-2
V: TRBV7-9
D: .
size: few
CDR3: CASSLDTNPYGYTF
DNA: TGTGCCAGCAGCTTGGACACAAACCCCTATGGCTACACCTTC

J: TRBJ2-5
V: TRBV11-2
D: TRBD1
size: few
CDR3: CASSLLPVGQGPFLTQYF
DNA: TGTGCCAGCAGCTTATTACCGGTGGGACAGGGTCCGTTTTTGACCCAGTACTTC

J: TRBJ1-1
V: TRBV10-3
D: .
size: .
CDR3: CASSVTGIGEAFF
DNA: TGTGCCAGCAGTGTAACAGGGATCGGAGAAGCTTTCTTT

J: TRBJ2-5
V: TRBV7-9
D: .
size: many
CDR3: CASSLPSGGETQYF
DNA: TGTGCCAGCAGCTTACCAAGCGGCGGAGAGACCCAGTACTTC

J: TRBJ1-5
V: TRBV24-1
D: .
size: .
CDR3: CASSYSTGLDQPQHF
DNA: TGTGCCAGCAGTTACTCGACCGGACTGGATCAGCCCCAGCATTTT

J: TRBJ2-5
V: TRBV5-8
D: .
size: many
CDR3: CASSLDGETQYF
DNA: TGTGCCAGCAGCTTGGACGGAGAGACCCAGTACTTC

J: TRBJ1-1
V: TRBV7-4
D: .
size: .
CDR3: CASSLAPAGGGTEAFF
DNA: TGTGCCAGCAGCTTAGCGCCCGCAGGTGGAGGAACTGAAGCTTTCTTT

J: TRBJ2-7
V: TRBV7-9
D: .
size: many
CDR3: CASSYANYEQYF
DNA: TGTGCCAGCAGCTACGCAAATTACGAGCAGTACTTC

J: TRBJ2-2
V: TRBV25-1
D: .
size: .
CDR3: CASSLSEGELFF
DNA: TGTGCCAGCAGCCTTTCCGAGGGGGAGCTGTTTTTT

J: TRBJ1-5
V: TRBV7-9
D: TRBD1
size: many
CDR3: CASSHNRGEPQHF
DNA: TGTGCCAGCAGCCATAACAGGGGTGAGCCCCAGCATTTT

J: TRBJ1-1
V: TRBV7-8
D: .
size: many
CDR3: CASSTAGRMNTEAFF
DNA: TGTGCCAGCAGCACCGCAGGACGGATGAACACTGAAGCTTTCTTT

J: TRBJ2-2
V: TRBV25-1
D: .
size: few
CDR3: CASSRAGGELFF
DNA: TGTGCCAGCAGTCGTGCAGGCGGGGAGCTGTTTTTT

J: TRBJ1-6
V: TRBV5-5
D: .
size: few
CDR3: CAFRAGPPSSYNSPLHF
DNA: TGTGCCTTTAGGGCAGGTCCTCCCAGCTCCTATAATTCACCCCTCCACTTT

J: TRBJ2-2
V: TRBV11-2
D: TRBD1
size: few
CDR3: CASSDPRDRANTGELFF
DNA: TGTGCCAGCAGCGACCCGCGGGACAGGGCGAACACCGGGGAGCTGTTTTTT

J: TRBJ2-5
V: TRBV7-2
D: TRBD1
size: many
CDR3: CASSPRDRGPSSQETQYF
DNA: TGTGCCAGCAGCCCCCGGGACAGGGGGCCGTCCTCCCAAGAGACCCAGTACTTC

J: TRBJ1-5
V: TRBV20-1
D: TRBD1
size: .
CDR3: CSAQPGGEFNQPQHF
DNA: TGCAGTGCTCAACCAGGGGGCGAGTTCAATCAGCCCCAGCATTTT

J: TRBJ1-1
V: TRBV15
D: TRBD1
size: many
CDR3: CATSGGTGVNTEAFF
DNA: TGTGCCACCAGCGGGGGGACAGGCGTTAACACTGAAGCTTTCTTT

J: TRBJ1-5
V: TRBV25-1
D: .
size: .
CDR3: CASSQGWSNQPQHF
DNA: TGTGCCAGCAGCCAAGGTTGGAGCAATCAGCCCCAGCATTTT

J: TRBJ2-5
V: TRBV29-1
D: .
size: many
CDR3: CSVAGQGQETQYF
DNA: TGCAGCGTTGCTGGTCAGGGTCAAGAGACCCAGTACTTC

J: TRBJ1-5
V: TRBV2
D: TRBD1
size: .
CDR3: CASSPQGSGQPQHF
DNA: TGTGCCAGCTCCCCACAGGGGTCGGGTCAGCCCCAGCATTTT

J: TRBJ1-2
V: TRBV6-8
D: TRBD1
size: .
CDR3: CASSTPGQGNGYTF
DNA: TGTGCCAGCAGTACACCGGGACAGGGCAATGGCTACACCTTC

J: TRBJ2-7
V: TRBV7-2
D: TRBD1
size: .
CDR3: CASSTPGTGFYEQYF
DNA: TGTGCCAGCAGCACACCCGGGACAGGCTTCTACGAGCAGTACTTC

J: TRBJ1-2
V: TRBV29-1
D: .
size: .
CDR3: CSVGEGNYGYTF
DNA: TGCAGCGTTGGGGAGGGGAACTATGGCTACACCTTC

J: TRBJ1-4
V: TRBV7-9
D: TRBD1
size: many
CDR3: CASSLAGTGPKLFF
DNA: TGTGCCAGCAGCTTAGCCGGGACAGGGCCGAAACTGTTTTTT

J: TRBJ1-6
V: TRBV19
D: .
size: many
CDR3: CASSTRGDSPLHF
DNA: TGTGCCAGTAGTACTCGGGGAGATTCACCCCTCCACTTT

J: TRBJ2-7
V: TRBV7-9
D: TRBD2
size: .
CDR3: CASSYGSSGNEQYF
DNA: TGTGCCAGCAGTTACGGTTCTAGCGGGAACGAGCAGTACTTC

J: TRBJ2-5
V: TRBV9
D: .
size: many
CDR3: CASSGRGRSQYF
DNA: TGTGCCAGCAGCGGCCGGGGCCGATCCCAGTACTTC

J: TRBJ1-5
V: TRBV10-3
D: TRBD1
size: .
CDR3: CAIRPTGGGNQPQHF
DNA: TGTGCCATCAGACCTACAGGGGGCGGAAATCAGCCCCAGCATTTT

J: TRBJ1-4
V: TRBV10-3
D: TRBD1
size: .
CDR3: CAISTQQGASEKLFF
DNA: TGTGCCATCAGTACCCAACAGGGGGCAAGTGAAAAACTGTTTTTT

J: TRBJ1-2
V: TRBV15
D: TRBD1
size: .
CDR3: CATSRDGQGARGYTF
DNA: TGTGCCACCAGCAGAGACGGACAGGGGGCGCGAGGCTACACCTTC

J: TRBJ2-5
V: TRBV12-3/TRBV12-4
D: .
size: many
CDR3: CASSLRTEETQYF
DNA: TGTGCCAGCAGTTTAAGAACTGAAGAGACCCAGTACTTC

J: TRBJ1-1
V: TRBV25-1
D: .
size: .
CDR3: CASSELGGDTEAFF
DNA: TGTGCCAGCAGTGAACTAGGTGGGGACACTGAAGCTTTCTTT